The source of this TCR beta chain is a study of T cells after yellow fever vaccination. Study conclusions and caveats: At around 96% for CD4 and roughly 87% for CD8, most primary-vaccination clones showed up again after the booster.

MiXCR, applied by TCRdb to the 5' RACE reads, yields one record per CDR3 protein. The table records 120,000 or so distinct CDR3 sequences, 13% to 15% of them present only once. Per the germline V gene, CDR1 is SGHVS and CDR2 is FQNEAQ. The CDR3 length is 14 residues. The V gene lost 5 bases and the J gene lost 4 bases, with 14 bases spanning the gap. Points on this clonotype: What it binds is not known.

This clonotype was sampled from a man between 18 and 35 years old who received the YFV17D yellow fever vaccine. V is TRBV7-8 and J is TRBJ1-2; maybe TRBD1 (6 bases). Sequenced material: CD8+ T cells sorted from PBMCs, taken 5 days after the yellow fever booster vaccination. The CDR3 sequence is CASSPGGPSYGYTF. The CDR3 DNA follows: TGTGCCAGCAGCCCCGGGGGCCCATCCTATGGCTACACCTTC. The full variable domain, rest sourced from reference TRBV7-8 and TRBJ1-2, is GAGVSQSPRYKVAKRGQDVALRCDPISGHVSLFWYQQALGQGPEFLTYFQNEAQLDKSGLPSDRFFAERPEGSVSTLKIQRTQQEDSAVYLCASSPGGPSYGYTFGSGTRLTVV.